This TCR beta chain emerged from a study of CD8 T cells in ankylosing spondylitis. One entry per CDR3 protein, called by TCRdb with MiXCR from the 5' RACE reads. The table lists some 300,000 distinct CDR3 sequences, about 20% of them singletons. This clonotype was detected a few times. Its antigen is unidentified. The germline gives CDR1 SGHVS, CDR2 FNYEAQ. The CDR3 sequence is 14 residues long. Trimming stripped 1 base from V and 8 bases from J, with 12 bases between. The study's findings and limits: Seemingly distinctive of ankylosing spondylitis blood was a TCR beta motif formed by eight highly homologous variants.

The V call is TRBV7-6, the J call TRBJ2-4; D gene ambiguous. The receptor comes from a female donor with ankylosing spondylitis or in good health (not recorded which). Sequenced: blood, either unsorted or a sorted T cell fraction (not recorded which). The CDR3, as DNA: TGTGCCAGCAGCTTAGGGCCAGGATCGGACATTCAGTACTTC. Protein sequence: CASSLGPGSDIQYF.